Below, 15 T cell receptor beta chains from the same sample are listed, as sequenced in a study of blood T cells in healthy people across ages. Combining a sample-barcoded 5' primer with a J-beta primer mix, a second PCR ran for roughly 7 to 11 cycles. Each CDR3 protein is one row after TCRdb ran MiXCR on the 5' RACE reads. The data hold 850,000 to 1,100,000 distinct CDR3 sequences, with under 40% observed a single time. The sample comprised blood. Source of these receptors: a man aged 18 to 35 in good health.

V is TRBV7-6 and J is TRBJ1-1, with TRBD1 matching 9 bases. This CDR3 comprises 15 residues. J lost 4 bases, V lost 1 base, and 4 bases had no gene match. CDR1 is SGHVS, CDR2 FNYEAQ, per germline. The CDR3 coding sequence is TGTGCCAGCAGCTTAGGGACAGGGGAAGGCACTGAAGCTTTCTTT. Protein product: CASSLGTGEGTEAFF. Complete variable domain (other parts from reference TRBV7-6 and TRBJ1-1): GAGVSQSPRYKVTKRGQDVALRCDPISGHVSLYWYRQALGQGPEFLTYFNYEAQQDKSGLPNDRFSAERPEGSISTLTIQRTEQRDSAMYRCASSLGTGEGTEAFFGQGTRLTVV.

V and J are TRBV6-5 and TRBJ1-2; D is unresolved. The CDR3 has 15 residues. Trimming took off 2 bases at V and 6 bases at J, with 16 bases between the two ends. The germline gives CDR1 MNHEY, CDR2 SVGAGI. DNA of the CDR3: TGTGCCAGCAGTTACCCCGGCGGTGGCGCGGATGGCTACACCTTC. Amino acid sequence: CASSYPGGGADGYTF.

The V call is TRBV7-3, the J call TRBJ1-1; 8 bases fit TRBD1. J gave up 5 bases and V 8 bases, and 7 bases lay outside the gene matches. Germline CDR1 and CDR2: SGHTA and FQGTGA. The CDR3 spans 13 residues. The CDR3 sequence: CASGVQGDTEAFF. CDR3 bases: TGTGCCAGCGGGGTACAGGGGGATACTGAAGCTTTCTTT.

CDR3 nucleotide sequence: TGTGCCAGCAGCTTAGGCAGCTCGAATGAAAAACTGTTTTTT. Its protein product is CASSLGSSNEKLFF. The chain uses TRBV7-9 and TRBJ1-4; D not resolved. V lost 1 base and J 5 bases, leaving 8 bases between the germline ends. CDR1 and CDR2 from the germline V gene are SEHNR and FQNEAQ (reference sequence). The CDR3 runs 14 residues.

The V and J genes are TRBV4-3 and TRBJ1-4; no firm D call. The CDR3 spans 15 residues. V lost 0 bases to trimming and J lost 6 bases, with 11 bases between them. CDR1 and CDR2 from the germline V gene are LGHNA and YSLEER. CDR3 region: CASSQEIMGYEKLFF. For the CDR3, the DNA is TGCGCCAGCAGCCAAGAAATTATGGGTTATGAAAAACTGTTTTTT.

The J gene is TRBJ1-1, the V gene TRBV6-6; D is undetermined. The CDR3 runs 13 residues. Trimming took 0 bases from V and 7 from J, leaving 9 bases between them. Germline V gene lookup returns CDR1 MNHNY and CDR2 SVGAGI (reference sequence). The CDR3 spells CASSYSAGNEAFF. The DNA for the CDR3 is TGTGCCAGCAGTTACTCGGCAGGAAATGAAGCTTTCTTT.

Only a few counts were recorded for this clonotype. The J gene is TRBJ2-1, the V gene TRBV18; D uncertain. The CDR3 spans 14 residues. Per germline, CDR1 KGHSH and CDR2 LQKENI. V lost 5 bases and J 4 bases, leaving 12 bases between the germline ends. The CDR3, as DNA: TGTGCCAGCTCATGGGTTGGATATTACAATGAGCAGTTCTTC. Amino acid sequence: CASSWVGYYNEQFF. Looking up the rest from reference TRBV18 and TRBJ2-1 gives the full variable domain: NAGVMQNPRHLVRRRGQEARLRCSPMKGHSHVYWYRQLPEEGLKFMVYLQKENIIDESGMPKERFSAEFPKEGPSILRIQQVVRGDSAAYFCASSWVGYYNEQFFGPGTRLTVL.

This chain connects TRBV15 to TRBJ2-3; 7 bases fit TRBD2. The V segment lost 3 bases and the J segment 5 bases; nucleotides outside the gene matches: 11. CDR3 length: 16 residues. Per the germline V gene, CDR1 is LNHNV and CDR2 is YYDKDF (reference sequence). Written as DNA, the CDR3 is TGTGCCACCAGCAGGAAGAGCGGGGATGGATTAGATACGCAGTATTTT. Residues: CATSRKSGDGLDTQYF. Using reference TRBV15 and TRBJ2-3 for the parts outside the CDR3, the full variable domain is DAMVIQNPRYQVTQFGKPVTLSCSQTLNHNVMYWYQQKSSQAPKLLFHYYDKDFNNEADTPDNFQSRRPNTSFCFLDIRSPGLGDTAMYLCATSRKSGDGLDTQYFGPGTRLTVL.

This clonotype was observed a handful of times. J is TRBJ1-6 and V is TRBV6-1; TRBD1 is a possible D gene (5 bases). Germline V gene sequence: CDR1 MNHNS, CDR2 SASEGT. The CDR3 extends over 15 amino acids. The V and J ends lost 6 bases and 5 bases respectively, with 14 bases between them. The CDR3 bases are TGTGCCAGCAGAGGTGGGGGAGGCGATAATTCACCCCTCCACTTT. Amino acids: CASRGGGGDNSPLHF.

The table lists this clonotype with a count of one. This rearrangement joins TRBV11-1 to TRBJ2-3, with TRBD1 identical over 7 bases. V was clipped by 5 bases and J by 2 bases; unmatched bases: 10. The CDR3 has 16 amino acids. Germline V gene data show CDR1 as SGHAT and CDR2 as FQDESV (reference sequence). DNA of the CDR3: TGTGCCAGCAGCATAAGGGCCGGGACAGCCACAGATACGCAGTATTTT. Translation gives CASSIRAGTATDTQYF. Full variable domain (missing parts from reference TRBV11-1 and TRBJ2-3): EAEVAQSPRYKITEKSQAVAFWCDPISGHATLYWYRQILGQGPELLVQFQDESVVDDSQLPKDRFSAERLKGVDSTLKIQPAELGDSAMYLCASSIRAGTATDTQYFGPGTRLTVL.

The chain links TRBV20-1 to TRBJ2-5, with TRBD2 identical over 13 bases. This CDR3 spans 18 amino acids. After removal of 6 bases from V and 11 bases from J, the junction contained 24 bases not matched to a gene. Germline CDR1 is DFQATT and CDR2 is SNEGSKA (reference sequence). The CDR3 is CSATGLAGTTPNLGEQYF. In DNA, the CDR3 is TGCAGTGCCACGGGACTAGCGGGGACTACACCTAACCTCGGGGAGCAGTACTTC.

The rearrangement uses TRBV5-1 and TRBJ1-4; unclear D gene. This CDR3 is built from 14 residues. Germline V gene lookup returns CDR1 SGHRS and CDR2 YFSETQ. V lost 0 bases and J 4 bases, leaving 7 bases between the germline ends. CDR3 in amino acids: CASSLGARNEKLFF. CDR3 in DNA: TGCGCCAGCAGCTTGGGGGCACGTAATGAAAAACTGTTTTTT.

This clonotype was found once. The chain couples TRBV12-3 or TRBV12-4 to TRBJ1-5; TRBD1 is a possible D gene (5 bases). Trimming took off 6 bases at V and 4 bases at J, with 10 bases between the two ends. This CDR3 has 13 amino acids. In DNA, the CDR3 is TGTGCCAGCAGCTGCAAGGGGAATCAGCCCCAGCATTTT. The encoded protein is CASSCKGNQPQHF.

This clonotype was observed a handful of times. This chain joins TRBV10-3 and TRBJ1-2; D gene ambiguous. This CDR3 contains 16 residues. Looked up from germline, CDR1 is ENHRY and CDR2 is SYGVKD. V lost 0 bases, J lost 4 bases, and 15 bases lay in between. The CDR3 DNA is TGTGCCATCAGTGAGTCGGCGGGCAGTCTAAGCTATGGCTACACCTTC. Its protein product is CAISESAGSLSYGYTF.

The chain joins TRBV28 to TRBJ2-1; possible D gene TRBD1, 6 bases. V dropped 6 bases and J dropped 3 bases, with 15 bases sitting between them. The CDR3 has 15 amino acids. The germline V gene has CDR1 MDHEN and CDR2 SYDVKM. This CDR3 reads CASRPQGSNYNEQFF. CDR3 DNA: TGTGCCAGCAGACCTCAGGGGAGCAACTACAATGAGCAGTTCTTC.